These 9 T cell receptor beta chains came from one sample sequenced in a study of T-cell memory formation after mild COVID-19. Using its own MiXCR run on the 5' RACE reads, TCRdb lists one record per CDR3 protein. This sample has 190,000 or so distinct CDR3 sequences, with around 30% found just once. The sample comprised PBMCs or a T cell subset sorted from them (not recorded which). These receptors were obtained from an adult woman who had mild COVID-19 (a few samples of this study predate the infection). Cell type and time point are not known.

This clonotype has a handful of counts. The V and J genes are TRBV24-1 and TRBJ2-1, with 7 positions matching TRBD2. With 9 bases clipped from V and 9 bases from J, the junction kept 13 bases outside the gene matches. The CDR3 consists of 14 residues. CDR1 is KGHDR, CDR2 SFDVKD, per germline. CDR3 coding DNA: TGTGCCACCGCCAGGAATTGGGGGGAGGGTGAGCAGTTCTTC. The encoded protein is CATARNWGEGEQFF.

V gene TRBV15 combines with J gene TRBJ2-7; D might be TRBD1 (6 bases). CDR1 LNHNV and CDR2 YYDKDF come from the germline V gene (reference sequence). The V and J ends lost 6 bases and 6 bases respectively, with 24 bases between them. The CDR3 consists of 16 residues. This CDR3 reads CATRSALTGMGSEQYF. In DNA form, the CDR3 reads TGTGCCACCAGATCCGCCCTCACAGGGATGGGTAGCGAGCAGTACTTC.

CDR3 nucleotide sequence: TGCAGTGCTAGGGACGGCCGTAACTATGGCTACACCTTC. Residues: CSARDGRNYGYTF. The rearrangement uses TRBV20-1 and TRBJ1-2; unclear D gene. The CDR3 sequence is 13 residues long. Germline assignment: CDR1 DFQATT and CDR2 SNEGSKA (reference sequence). V gave up 3 bases and J gave up 1 base, with 9 bases separating them.

The gene calls are TRBV7-3 and TRBJ2-3; D is undetermined. Germline CDR1 SGHTA, CDR2 FQGTGA. The CDR3 contains 14 residues. V was trimmed by 5 bases and J by 4 bases, leaving 13 bases between them. The CDR3 loop reads CASSPHPSADTQYF. The CDR3 DNA sequence: TGTGCCAGCAGCCCTCATCCCTCCGCAGATACGCAGTATTTT.

The chain carries TRBV12-3 or TRBV12-4 and TRBJ1-1, with D perhaps matching TRBD1 (5 bases). Trimming pared 4 bases from V and 5 bases from J, leaving 11 bases between. The CDR3 loop spans 13 amino acids. The CDR3 DNA reads as TGTGCCAGCAGTTCCCGAGGGGTTACTGAAGCTTTCTTT. Translation gives CASSSRGVTEAFF.

This clonotype was seen only a few times. J is TRBJ1-4 and V is TRBV18; TRBD1 aligns across 8 bases. V was pared by 2 bases and J by 1 base, with 3 bases of the junction left unmatched. This CDR3 comprises 16 residues. Germline values: CDR1 KGHSH, CDR2 LQKENI. The CDR3 sequence: CASSPGQGGTNEKLFF. CDR3 in DNA: TGTGCCAGCTCACCAGGACAGGGAGGAACTAATGAAAAACTGTTTTTT.

The chain carries TRBV11-2 and TRBJ2-1; 11 nucleotides agree with TRBD2. There are 14 residues in the CDR3. In germline, CDR1 is SGHAT, CDR2 FQNNGV. Losses at the gene ends were 5 bases for V and 10 bases for J; bases not matched to a gene: 7. This chain's CDR3 is CASSPIAGGPEQFF. The CDR3 DNA is TGTGCCAGCAGCCCCATAGCGGGAGGGCCCGAGCAGTTCTTC.

The chain recombines TRBV20-1 with TRBJ2-7, with D perhaps matching TRBD1 or TRBD2 (5 bases each). The CDR3 spans 12 residues. Germline lookup yields CDR1 DFQATT and CDR2 SNEGSKA (reference sequence). Trimming cost V 5 bases and J 6 bases, with 14 bases left between them. The CDR3 DNA is TGCAGTGCTCTCGGAAGGGGAGTCGAGCAGTACTTC. Protein sequence: CSALGRGVEQYF.

CDR3 sequence (DNA): TGTGCCAGCACACACCAGGGGCGCGACACAGATACGCAGTATTTT. It yields the protein CASTHQGRDTDTQYF. The J gene is TRBJ2-3, the V gene TRBV6-5; tentative D call: TRBD1 (6 bases). V was shortened by 7 bases and J by 2 bases, with 16 bases between the two germline ends. The CDR3 extends over 15 amino acids. CDR1 is MNHEY, CDR2 SVGAGI, per germline.